Each of the 25 T cell receptor beta chains below was sequenced from the same sample in a study of identical twins. TCRdb fed the 5' RACE reads into MiXCR, producing one record per CDR3 protein. The repertoire has about 690,000 distinct CDR3 sequences, 6.1% of them found once; the top ten carry about 1.8%. Sequencing was carried out using naive T cells sorted from blood. The receptors shown here come from a man aged 18 to 29 in good health.

This chain uses TRBV2 with TRBJ2-5; 11 nucleotides align to TRBD2. V trimming: 7 bases; J trimming: 2 bases; junction bases outside the gene matches: 3. The germline gives CDR1 SNHLY, CDR2 FYNNEI. This CDR3 is 14 amino acids long. CDR3 in amino acids: CASKASGRQETQYF. For the CDR3, the DNA is TGTGCCAGCAAGGCTAGCGGGAGGCAAGAGACCCAGTACTTC.

DNA of the CDR3: TGCGCCAGCAGCTTGGTCGGCGGAGGGGGCGAGCAGTACTTC. It yields the protein CASSLVGGGGEQYF. The chain recombines TRBV5-1 with TRBJ2-7; D tentatively reads TRBD1 or TRBD2 (6 bases each). V was cut by 0 bases and J by 6 bases, with 13 bases left in between. The CDR3 extends over 14 amino acids. Germline loops: CDR1 SGHRS, CDR2 YFSETQ. The whole variable domain, remainder taken from reference TRBV5-1 and TRBJ2-7, is KAGVTQTPRYLIKTRGQQVTLSCSPISGHRSVSWYQQTPGQGLQFLFEYFSETQRNKGNFPGRFSGRQFSNSRSEMNVSTLELGDSALYLCASSLVGGGGEQYFGPGTRLTVT.

This clonotype was seen many times. This rearrangement joins TRBV5-1 to TRBJ1-4; D is ambiguous. The CDR3 covers 13 residues. Germline V gives CDR1 SGHRS, CDR2 YFSETQ. Deletions cut 0 bases from V and 8 bases from J, with 8 bases between. The CDR3 DNA follows: TGCGCCAGCAGCTTGGGACAAAAAGAAAAACTGTTTTTT. It encodes CASSLGQKEKLFF.

With respect to this clonotype: A read error may explain this, as a much larger clone is one base away. The chain carries TRBV20-1 and TRBJ2-5; 9 nucleotides line up with TRBD2. The CDR3 runs to 15 residues. The germline V gene encodes CDR1 DFQATT and CDR2 SNEGSKA (reference sequence). CDR3 amino acids: CRASGRREGQETQYF. The CDR3 nucleotides read TGCAGAGCTAGTGGTCGGCGGGAGGGCCAAGAGACCCAGTACTTC.

About this clonotype: No conserved phenylalanine or tryptophan ends this CDR3, so it is likely a read error. The chain uses TRBV12-3 or TRBV12-4 and TRBJ1-5, with D unclear. This CDR3 has 13 amino acids. V was shortened by 5 bases and J by 5 bases, with 10 bases between the two germline ends. CDR3 protein: CASSPARDQPQHV. The DNA of the CDR3 is TGTGCCAGCAGTCCAGCAAGGGATCAGCCCCAGCATGTT.

V usage is TRBV9 and J usage is TRBJ2-6, with TRBD1 identical over 7 bases. Germline V lookup: CDR1 SGDLS, CDR2 YYNGEE. CDR3 size: 13 residues. V shed 1 base and J 12 bases; nucleotides not matched to a gene: 4. CDR3 in amino acids: CASSVTTGSVLTF. In DNA, the CDR3 is TGTGCCAGCAGCGTAACGACAGGGAGCGTCCTGACTTTC.

This clonotype was detected many times. CDR3 nucleotide sequence: TGTGCCAGCAGCTTCGAATTCCACTCCTACGAGCAGTACTTC. It encodes CASSFEFHSYEQYF. The genes are TRBV5-5 and TRBJ2-7; D is unresolved. Trimming pared 2 bases from V and 0 bases from J, leaving 9 bases between. The CDR3 length is 14 residues. CDR1 and CDR2 from the germline V gene are SGHKS and YYEKEE (reference sequence).

This clonotype was counted many times. This chain uses TRBV7-6 with TRBJ2-2, with 8 bases identical to TRBD2. With V trimmed by 3 bases and J by 6 bases, 6 bases remained unmatched. Germline V gene data show CDR1 as SGHVS and CDR2 as FNYEAQ. This CDR3 comprises 15 residues. This CDR3 reads CASSFREGSPGELFF. The CDR3 DNA is TGTGCCAGCAGCTTTCGGGAGGGCAGTCCCGGGGAGCTGTTTTTT.

This clonotype came up many times. This chain uses TRBV9 with TRBJ2-3; D is undetermined. V lost 3 bases to trimming and J lost 2 bases, with 10 bases between them. This CDR3 spans 14 amino acids. Germline-derived CDR1 and CDR2 are SGDLS and YYNGEE. The CDR3 is CASSDSPPTDTQYF. Here the CDR3 DNA reads TGTGCCAGCAGCGACAGCCCTCCCACAGATACGCAGTATTTT.

This clonotype was recorded a few times. The CDR3 coding sequence is TGTGCCAGCACTCGGGAGGATAGCAATCAGCCCCAGCATTTT. It encodes CASTREDSNQPQHF. This chain connects TRBV12-3 or TRBV12-4 to TRBJ1-5; D is undetermined. The CDR3 has 14 residues. The V end was cut by 7 bases, the J end by 0 bases, with 10 bases between.

This clonotype was observed a handful of times. V usage is TRBV6-5 and J usage is TRBJ2-1; D is uncertain. Between the trimmed V and J ends, which lost 0 bases and 7 bases, there was a span of 13 bases. CDR1 MNHEY and CDR2 SVGAGI come from the germline V gene. The CDR3 extends over 15 amino acids. The CDR3 DNA follows: TGTGCCAGCAGTTACTCATCCGGACCACGGAATGAGCAGTTCTTC. It codes for CASSYSSGPRNEQFF.

The sample holds many counts of this clonotype. This chain uses TRBV5-1 with TRBJ1-5, with 8 bases matching TRBD1. Per germline, CDR1 SGHRS and CDR2 YFSETQ. V was pared by 7 bases and J by 0 bases, with 3 bases of the junction left unmatched. The CDR3 is 14 amino acids. The CDR3 nucleotides read TGCGCCAGCGGGACAGGTTATAGCAATCAGCCCCAGCATTTT. Protein sequence: CASGTGYSNQPQHF.

This clonotype was observed at least ten times. This rearrangement joins TRBV20-1 to TRBJ2-7, with 10 bases identical to TRBD1. From germline, CDR1 is DFQATT and CDR2 SNEGSKA (reference sequence). J lost 8 bases, V lost 5 bases, and 12 bases had no gene match. The length of the CDR3 is 14 residues. The CDR3 nucleotides are TGCAGTGCTCGTACCGGGACAGGGGCTTCCAAGCAGTACTTC. It specifies CSARTGTGASKQYF.

This clonotype was recorded many times. The chain links TRBV6-2 or TRBV6-3 to TRBJ2-2; 10 positions agree with TRBD2. The CDR3 spans 15 residues. CDR1 and CDR2 (germline): MNHEY, SVGEGT. V gave up 5 bases and J gave up 6 bases; unmatched junction bases: 6. CDR3 sequence: CASSNGTSAPGELFF. The CDR3 DNA reads as TGTGCCAGCAGTAACGGGACTAGCGCGCCCGGGGAGCTGTTTTTT.

This chain uses TRBV14 with TRBJ2-1; D unclear. Looked up from germline, CDR1 is SGHDN and CDR2 is FVKESK. There are 12 residues in the CDR3. V lost 4 bases and J lost 10, with 11 bases in between. Here the CDR3 reads CASSPTGLEQFF. CDR3 nucleotide sequence: TGTGCCAGCAGCCCGACCGGGCTGGAGCAGTTCTTC.

This clonotype has ten or more counts. The V gene is TRBV6-6, the J gene TRBJ2-7, with a tentative D call TRBD1 (5 bases). The CDR3 totals 13 residues. V shed 2 bases and J shed 6 bases, with 11 bases lying between them. Germline V CDR1 and CDR2: MNHNY, SVGAGI (reference sequence). CDR3 region: CASSYRGSGEQYV. Here the CDR3 DNA reads TGTGCCAGCAGTTACAGGGGCTCTGGCGAGCAGTACGTC.

This clonotype was seen only a few times. The CDR3, as DNA: TGTGCCAGCAGCTTGGCCGCAGGGGTGGCCTACGAGCAGTACGTC. The encoded protein is CASSLAAGVAYEQYV. The rearrangement joins TRBV5-5 to TRBJ2-7, with D possibly matching TRBD1 (6 bases). Trimming shortened V by 0 bases and J by 2 bases, and 12 bases separated the two germline ends. The CDR3 contains 15 residues. Per the germline V gene, CDR1 is SGHKS and CDR2 is YYEKEE (reference sequence).

CDR3 protein: CATVRGESTDTQYF. The DNA of the CDR3 is TGTGCCACCGTCCGGGGGGAGAGCACAGATACGCAGTATTTT. This chain joins TRBV2 and TRBJ2-3; 7 nucleotides match TRBD2. V lost 10 bases, J lost 0 bases, and 7 bases stayed unmatched. Germline CDR1 reads SNHLY; CDR2 reads FYNNEI. The CDR3 consists of 14 residues.

This clonotype appeared many times. The chain couples TRBV5-6 to TRBJ1-1, with 8 bases lining up with TRBD1. Germline assignment: CDR1 SGHDT and CDR2 YYEEEE. V lost 4 bases and J lost 10; bases outside the gene matches: 9. This CDR3 has 13 amino acids. CDR3 residues: CASSKDRVKRAFF. The DNA of the CDR3 is TGTGCCAGCAGCAAGGACAGGGTCAAGAGAGCTTTCTTT.

Of note for this clonotype: One end of the junction is discordant with germline, which a read error may explain. This chain connects TRBV3-1 to TRBJ1-1; D is unclear. The CDR3 contains 12 residues. Germline loops: CDR1 LGHDT, CDR2 YNNKEL (reference sequence). In nucleotides, the CDR3 is TGTGCCAGCAGGCAAGAGAATGGGAGAGCTTTCTTT. Translation gives CASRQENGRAFF.

Ten or more counts support this clonotype. The J gene is TRBJ2-3, the V gene TRBV11-2; TRBD2 aligns across 12 bases. Germline CDR1 SGHAT, CDR2 FQNNGV. CDR3 length: 16 amino acids. After removal of 4 bases from V and 6 bases from J, the junction contained 8 bases not matched to a gene. Written as DNA, the CDR3 is TGTGCCAGCAGCTCGATGACTAGCGGGAGTTCGGATACGCAGTATTTT. It yields the protein CASSSMTSGSSDTQYF.

This clonotype was counted at least ten times. This chain connects TRBV12-3 or TRBV12-4 to TRBJ1-1; TRBD1 aligns across 7 bases. The ends lost 1 base at V and 5 bases at J; junction bases unmatched: 7. The CDR3 is 15 amino acids. The CDR3 DNA is TGTGCCAGCAGTTTAGGGAACAGGGGAGATACTGAAGCTTTCTTT. This encodes CASSLGNRGDTEAFF.

This clonotype was observed many times. This rearrangement joins TRBV15 to TRBJ1-2; weak D call: TRBD1 (5 bases). Germline values: CDR1 LNHNV, CDR2 YYDKDF (reference sequence). V dropped 0 bases and J dropped 0 bases, with 11 bases sitting between them. CDR3 size: 16 residues. CDR3 nucleotide sequence: TGTGCCACCAGCAGAGATCAGTTGGGGGCTAACTATGGCTACACCTTC. This encodes CATSRDQLGANYGYTF.

The sample holds many counts of this clonotype. The V call is TRBV2, the J call TRBJ2-2, with 7 bases matching TRBD2. This CDR3 contains 15 residues. Looked up from germline, CDR1 is SNHLY and CDR2 is FYNNEI. J was trimmed by 8 bases and V by 5 bases; bases with no gene match: 11. In DNA form, the CDR3 reads TGTGCCAGCAGTCGCCAGCGGGATAAAACTGGGGAGCTGTTTTTT. Its protein product is CASSRQRDKTGELFF.

This clonotype was picked up many times. This chain connects TRBV6-1 to TRBJ2-7, with D perhaps matching TRBD2 (6 bases). The CDR3 contains 14 residues. Trimming shortened V by 6 bases and J by 0 bases, and 12 bases separated the two germline ends. Per germline, CDR1 MNHNS and CDR2 SASEGT. CDR3 sequence: CASSRTITSYEQYF. The CDR3, as DNA: TGTGCCAGCAGCAGGACTATTACCTCCTACGAGCAGTACTTC.